This T cell receptor beta chain comes out of a study of CD8+CD57+ T cells in acquired aplastic anemia. Study at large: Sorted CD4+ and CD8+ cells yielded about 3 ug of DNA on average.

Profiles of TCR beta VDJ and CDR3 were generated from a genomic DNA template. TCRdb redid the calling of the reads with MiXCR, one entry per CDR3 protein. This table has a few hundred thousand distinct CDR3 sequences, 82% appearing once. Remarks on this clonotype: At one end, the junction sequence differs from germline, possibly due to a read error.

The CDR3 has 13 amino acids. Germline V gives CDR1 SGHTA, CDR2 FQGNSA. Patients selected for sequencing had displayed CD8+CD57+ cell expansion by flow cytometry. The chain employs TRBV7-2 and TRBJ2-3, with D possibly being TRBD2 (6 bases). The sequenced sample consisted of sorted CD4+, CD8+, or CD8+CD57+ T cells (not recorded which) from PBMCs. The origin of this receptor is a human donor with aplastic anemia. CDR3 sequence reads: CASSFAGTDTPYF. The DNA of the CDR3 is TGTGCCAGCAGCTTCGCGGGAACAGATACGCCGTATTTT. Drawing the rest from reference TRBV7-2 and TRBJ2-3, the complete variable domain is GAGVSQSPSNKVTEKGKDVELRCDPISGHTALYWYRQSLGQGLEFLIYFQGNSAPDKSGLPSDRFSAERTGGSVSTLTIQRTQQEDSAVYLCASSFAGTDTPYFGPGTRLTVL.